This entry concerns a single T cell receptor beta chain. What antigen it recognizes has not been identified. There are no base qualities to consult, and no much larger clone falls within one base. The data stem from a study of shared clonotypes between healthy human individuals (dated by TCRdb to between 2020 and 2021). For the study in its entirety: The cohort comprised a couple of women and a few men aged 18 to 49 years. Per donor, three plates each were used for CD4 naive and CD4 memory, two for CD8 naive, and one for CD8 memory. The study deeply sequenced blood TCR repertoires of about 5 healthy adults to estimate repertoire size and the extent of clonotype sharing between individuals. Different laboratories and diverse techniques were used to prepare libraries and sequence TCR repertoires, to increase sequencing depth and limit assay-specific biases. Per donor, leukapheresis produced somewhere between about 0.94 and 9 billion PBMCs. Overall study results and their limits: Based on pairwise subsampling, the degree of clonotype sharing among donors was expected to be affected by sequencing depth. Larger estimated clonotype richness was generally found for naive subsets than for memory subsets. The small number of donors limited the genetic and exposure-history diversity represented. Sampling was limited to blood, and TCR repertoires in tissue likely differ from TCR repertoires in blood. When several donors were compared, the shared fraction of clonotypes was about 5% for naive CD4, 3.5% for naive CD8, 2% to 2.5% for memory CD4, and 0.35% to 0.4% for memory CD8. Clonotypes shared by all four sorted-subset donors showed higher generation probabilities than non-shared clonotypes. Rarefaction of sorted-subset datasets indicated incomplete sequencing despite the large sequencing depth.

The donors were healthy, HIV-negative adults with no recently reported acute infections or vaccinations. Every donor was a Caucasian adult living in Nashville, Tennessee, USA. CD4+ T cells were enriched through magnetic negative selection, after which naive cells were positively selected on CD45RA and the remaining negative fraction served as the memory subset. Blood was obtained by leukapheresis, after which PBMCs were separated by Ficoll-Histopaque density gradient centrifugation and cryopreserved in liquid nitrogen vapor phase. Purity and quantity of every magnetically sorted T cell population were checked by analytical flow cytometry. Genomic DNA was isolated from every sorted fraction and measured by UV absorbance on a Nanodrop 2000c. Including cysteine and phenylalanine, the CDR3 has 13 amino acids. Only the CDR3 part of the read is kept: 39 bases, read in frame from the first base. The CDR1 and CDR2 encoded by the germline V gene are SGHTA and FQGTGA. At the junction V is shortened by 2 bases and J by 6 bases, with 11 bases in between.

TCR CDR3 regions were amplified from genomic DNA by multiplex PCR using the deep immunoSEQ assay. For each cell subset, the extracted genomic DNA was distributed evenly across all wells of several immunoSEQ 96-well plates, and each plate served as one replicate. For sorted subsets, 200 ng of genomic DNA, equivalent to roughly 30,000 T cell genomes, went into each replicate PCR. Purified libraries were quantified with a Qubit 3.0 fluorometer, sized on a Bioanalyzer 2100, and re-quantified with the KAPA Library Quantification kit. A separate single-read 150-cycle Illumina NextSeq 550 flow cell was used to sequence each immunoSEQ 96-well plate. In the original analysis: The immunoSEQ output contained only junctional sequences without quality scores, so filtering could not match that applied to full-length reads. To assign V/J genes and CDR3, sequences were annotated using PyIR, a Python wrapper for IgBLAST v1.9, with IMGT germline references. Any read was removed if the V/J assignment was weak (E-value above 1e-6), the CDR3 was missing, or the read contained stop codons, out-of-frame junctions, or ambiguous translated residues. A V3J clonotype was defined by an identical inferred V gene, J gene, and CDR3 amino acid sequence. Percentage overlap between repertoires was computed as shared unique clonotypes divided by the size of the smaller repertoire. Repertoire richness was assessed with RTK rarefaction, the Chao1 estimator, and Recon v2.1 estimates of unobserved clonotypes. Generation probabilities for all TCRbeta clonotypes obtained by the gDNA method from a handful of donors were computed using OLGA. TCRdb took this table from immuneACCESS and kept in-frame rearrangements with V and J called. Such tables lack part of the clones; where checked against another copy, unresolved V genes explain under half of the gap, and the rest is unexplained. V, J and clone size were drawn from that table, and D and trimming were deduced from the DNA. Counted in this sample were about 1 million clones; about 75% of them appeared once. Of the sample, roughly 1.4% is held by the ten largest clones.

Recombination connected TRBV7-3 to TRBJ2-7; possibly the D gene is TRBD1, per 6 matching bases. Sequenced sample: memory CD4+ T cells sorted from blood. The label giving this sample's cell subset or site can be read as: CD45RA-negative fraction. The receptor comes from a man between 18 and 29 years old in good health. CDR3 loop: CASSLYQQGEQYF. The sequenced DNA: TGTGCCAGCAGCTTATATCAACAGGGCGAGCAGTACTTC. Supplemented by the reference TRBV7-3 and TRBJ2-7 proteins around the CDR3, the complete variable domain is GAGVSQTPSNKVTEKGKYVELRCDPISGHTALYWYRQSLGQGPEFLIYFQGTGAADDSGLPNDRFFAVRPEGSVSTLKIQRTERGDSAVYLCASSLYQQGEQYFGPGTRLTVT.